This T cell receptor (beta chain) was found in a study of neurological immune-mediated disorders. V was trimmed by 6 bases and J by 3 bases, leaving 14 bases between them. The CDR3 has 14 residues. TCRdb reprocessed the 5' RACE reads via MiXCR and lists one record per CDR3 protein. The sample contains 50,000 to 55,000 distinct CDR3 sequences, under 13% of which appear only once. This clonotype was recorded at least ten times. Its antigen is unidentified. Overall study findings and caveats: CDR3 amino acid sequences of expanded clones were not shared across subjects, a result suggesting private repertoires in all groups. HTLV-1-associated myelopathy had the most TCR clonal expansion, and multiple sclerosis had the least, less than healthy controls.

The rearrangement uses TRBV12-3 or TRBV12-4 and TRBJ1-1, with no clear D. The receptor was derived from a man in his sixties or seventies with HTLV-1-associated myelopathy (HAM/TSP). The sequencing sample was made of PBMCs. DNA of the CDR3: TGTGCCAGCAGCTGGTCCCCCCGGGACACTGAAGCTTTCTTT. It specifies CASSWSPRDTEAFF.